This TCR beta chain was captured by sequencing in a study of PD-L1 blockade in urothelial cancer. The wider study: A median about 140,000 T cells were found in blood samples.

Sequencing was performed with immunoSEQ multiplex PCR; in TCRdb, only in-frame clones are kept and a portion is missing. The table includes 90,000 to 120,000 clones, 70% to 90% detected once. CDR1 is MDHEN, CDR2 SYDVKM, per germline. This CDR3 spans 14 amino acids. Trimming pared 7 bases from V and 1 base from J, leaving 13 bases between. This receptor was identified in a man in his fifties or sixties with urothelial cancer. The J gene is TRBJ1-1, the V gene TRBV28; D remains unclear. Here the sequenced sample was PBMCs, taken around atezolizumab (anti-PD-L1) treatment. The CDR3 nucleotides are TGTGCCAGCACCCTCCGCCGAGGGAACACTGAAGCTTTCTTT. Protein sequence: CASTLRRGNTEAFF.